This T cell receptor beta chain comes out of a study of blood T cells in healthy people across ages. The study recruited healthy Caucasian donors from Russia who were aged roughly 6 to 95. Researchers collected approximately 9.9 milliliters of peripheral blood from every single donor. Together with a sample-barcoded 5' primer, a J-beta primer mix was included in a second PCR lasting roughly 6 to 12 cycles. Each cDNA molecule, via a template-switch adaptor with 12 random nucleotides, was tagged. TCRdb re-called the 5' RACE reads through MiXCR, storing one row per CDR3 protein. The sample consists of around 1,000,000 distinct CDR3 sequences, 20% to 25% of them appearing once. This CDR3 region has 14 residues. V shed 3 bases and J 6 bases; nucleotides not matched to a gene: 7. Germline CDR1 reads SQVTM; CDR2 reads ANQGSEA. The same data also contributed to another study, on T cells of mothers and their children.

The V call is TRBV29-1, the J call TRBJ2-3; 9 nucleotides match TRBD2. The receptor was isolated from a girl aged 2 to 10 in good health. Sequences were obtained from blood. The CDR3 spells CSVDSGGPTDTQYF. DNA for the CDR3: TGCAGCGTTGACAGCGGGGGGCCCACTGATACGCAGTATTTT.